The clone carrying this T cell receptor beta chain was seen many times. TCRbeta library preparation incorporated unique molecular identifiers. TCRdb itself ran the PCR reads through MiXCR, one entry per CDR3 protein. Of 29,000 or so distinct CDR3 sequences in the sample, 6.3% were seen once. From germline, CDR1 is MDHEN and CDR2 SYDVKM. This CDR3 region has 15 residues. V was pared by 2 bases and J by 2 bases, with 10 bases between. This sample is part of a study of T-cell reconstitution after alpha-beta-depleted transplantation in children. The specimen comprised PBMCs, mostly from graft donor cells, sampled 180 days after TCRalphabeta/CD19-depleted stem cell transplant. The receptor was isolated from a male patient aged 5 to 17 who had a stem cell transplant for acute myeloid leukemia, so the T cells may come from the graft donor. The chain combines TRBV28 with TRBJ1-5; the D gene is possibly TRBD1 (6 bases). In DNA form, the CDR3 reads TGTGCCAGCAGTTTACTGTCAGGGGGCAATCAGCCCCAGCATTTT. Its protein product is CASSLLSGGNQPQHF.